This TCR beta chain derives from a study of blood T cell repertoires in COVID-19. As for the study in general: From the United States, Italy and Spain came samples of acute and convalescent COVID-19. T cells, B-cell-depleted T cells, or PBMCs supplied cDNA or gDNA.

Original handling: Scientists estimated how many nucleated cells there were by amplifying reference gene primers. TCRdb keeps only in-frame clones here, not all; method: immunoSEQ multiplex PCR. That table furnishes V, J and clone size, whereas the DNA furnished D and trimming. The table has around 370,000 clones, about 90% seen once; the top ten hold 6.5%. Germline CDR1 is LGHDT and CDR2 is YNNKEL (reference sequence). This CDR3 region has 16 residues. V was trimmed by 1 base and J by 4 bases, leaving 14 bases between them. The chain employs TRBV3-1 (or the pseudogene TRBV3-2) and TRBJ2-1; D possibly corresponds to TRBD2 (5 bases). The specimen was peripheral blood. The receptor was derived from a man younger than 35 with active or convalescent COVID-19. DNA for the CDR3: TGTGCCAGCAGCCAAGTCGAGGGCGGAGAATACAATGAGCAGTTCTTC. Translated: CASSQVEGGEYNEQFF.